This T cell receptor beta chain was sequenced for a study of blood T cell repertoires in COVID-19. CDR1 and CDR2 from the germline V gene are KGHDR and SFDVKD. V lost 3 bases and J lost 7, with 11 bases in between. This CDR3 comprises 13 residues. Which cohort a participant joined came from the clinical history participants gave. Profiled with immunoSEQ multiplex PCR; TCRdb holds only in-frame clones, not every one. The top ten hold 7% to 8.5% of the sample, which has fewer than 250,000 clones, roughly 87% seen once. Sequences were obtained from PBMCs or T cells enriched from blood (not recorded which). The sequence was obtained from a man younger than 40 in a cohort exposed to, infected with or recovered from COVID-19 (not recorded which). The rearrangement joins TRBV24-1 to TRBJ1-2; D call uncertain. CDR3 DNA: TGTGCCACCAGTGATCCCGGGTCTAGTGGCTACACCTTC. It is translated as CATSDPGSSGYTF.